The rows below give T cell receptor beta chains drawn from one sample of a study of OX40 agonist ivuxolimab in advanced cancers. TCRdb keeps only in-frame clones here, not all; method: immunoSEQ multiplex PCR. The sample contains fewer than 40,000 clones, over 80% of which appear only once. This material consisted of CD4+ or CD8+ T cells sorted from blood, taken in a trial of the OX40 agonist ivuxolimab. The receptors come from an adult with an advanced solid tumor such as melanoma, head and neck, liver or kidney cancer. Both conserved end residues are part of each CDR3. Fields, in order: clone size, J gene, V gene, D gene, CDR3 protein, CDR3 DNA. D genes are given only for firm matches. Clone size, where shown, is once, few, many, or a class for clones that have expanded.

>-|TRBJ1-1|TRBV7-9|-
CASSLAGALMNTEAFF
TGTGCCAGCAGCTTAGCAGGGGCTCTGATGAACACTGAAGCTTTCTTT
>few|TRBJ2-7|TRBV27|-
CASSFFPGDSYEQYF
TGTGCCAGCAGTTTTTTTCCCGGGGATTCCTACGAGCAGTACTTC
>-|TRBJ2-3|TRBV7-9|TRBD2
CASSLLAGVVGDTQYF
TGTGCCAGCAGCTTATTAGCGGGAGTAGTTGGAGATACGCAGTATTTT
>few|TRBJ2-1|TRBV7-6|-
CASRGGTEQFF
TGTGCCTCGCGGGGAGGTACGGAGCAGTTCTTC
>-|TRBJ2-3|TRBV6-5|-
CASIPDLWGTQYF
TGTGCCAGCATCCCAGACCTTTGGGGGACGCAGTATTTT
>-|TRBJ2-2|TRBV7-2|TRBD2
CASSRWTSDTGELFF
TGTGCCAGCAGCCGCTGGACTAGCGACACCGGGGAGCTGTTTTTT
>-|TRBJ1-2|TRBV7-3|-
CASSINNRDGYTF
TGTGCCAGCAGCATAAACAACAGGGACGGCTACACCTTC
>-|TRBJ2-7|TRBV11-2|TRBD2
CASSARGTDYEQYF
TGTGCCAGCAGCGCGCGGGGGACCGACTACGAGCAGTACTTC
>-|TRBJ2-7|TRBV5-6|-
CASSLGGGLRYEQYF
TGTGCCAGCAGCCTAGGGGGTGGCCTCCGGTACGAGCAGTACTTC
>-|TRBJ2-1|TRBV5-1|-
CASSLKGPGMRFF
TGCGCCAGCAGCTTAAAGGGGCCAGGTATGAGGTTCTTC
>-|TRBJ2-7|TRBV7-9|TRBD2
CASSLVVAGGPEQYF
TGTGCCAGCAGCTTAGTGGTTGCGGGGGGGCCCGAGCAGTACTTC
>-|TRBJ2-1|TRBV4-1|TRBD1
CASSQPGGIDNEQFF
TGCGCCAGCAGCCAACCAGGGGGTATTGACAATGAGCAGTTCTTC
>-|TRBJ1-2|TRBV19|-
CASRKDGKSNYGYTF
TGTGCCAGTAGGAAGGACGGCAAATCTAACTATGGCTACACCTTC
>-|TRBJ2-2|TRBV5-1|-
CASSLSGRGNTGELFF
TGCGCCAGCAGCTTATCAGGGAGAGGGAACACCGGGGAGCTGTTTTTT
>-|TRBJ2-2|TRBV7-3|TRBD1
CASSSGTGRREELFF
TGTGCCAGCAGCTCCGGGACAGGTCGGAGGGAGGAGCTGTTTTTT
>-|TRBJ2-5|TRBV4-2|TRBD2
CASSPFSGGLAGGKETQYF
TGTGCCAGCAGCCCATTCAGTGGTGGACTAGCGGGGGGGAAAGAGACCCAGTACTTC
>-|TRBJ2-7|TRBV19|-
CASSEPGAGYEQYF
TGTGCCAGCAGTGAGCCAGGAGCGGGTTACGAGCAGTACTTC
>few|TRBJ1-5|TRBV6-1|TRBD1
CASNTIGQGRQPQHF
TGTGCCAGCAACACCATAGGACAGGGCCGGCAGCCCCAGCATTTT
>-|TRBJ1-4|TRBV19|-
CASSGGIGEKLFF
TGTGCCAGTAGTGGAGGGATCGGGGAAAAACTGTTTTTT
>-|TRBJ2-5|TRBV9|-
CASSVDLMFGTQYF
TGTGCCAGCAGCGTAGATCTTATGTTTGGGACCCAGTACTTC
>-|TRBJ2-7|TRBV6-5|-
CASSYGTRYEQYF
TGTGCCAGCAGTTACGGGACAAGGTACGAGCAGTACTTC
>-|TRBJ2-7|TRBV21-1|-
CASRKGWVWGALYEQYF
TGTGCCAGCAGGAAGGGTTGGGTGTGGGGGGCCCTTTACGAGCAGTACTTC
>-|TRBJ1-1|TRBV18|-
CASSPGRSEAFF
TGTGCCAGCTCACCGGGGAGGTCTGAAGCTTTCTTT
>-|TRBJ2-1|TRBV9|TRBD2
CASTLAGELGEQFF
TGTGCCAGCACCTTAGCGGGAGAATTAGGTGAGCAGTTCTTC
>-|TRBJ2-3|TRBV7-2|TRBD1
CASSVGTGPWDTQYF
TGTGCCAGCAGCGTGGGGACAGGGCCTTGGGATACGCAGTATTTT
>-|TRBJ2-1|TRBV11-3|-
CASSGHEQFF
TGTGCCAGCAGCGGTCATGAGCAGTTCTTC
>once|TRBJ2-2|TRBV7-3|-
CASSPPLDRYTGELFF
TGTGCCAGCAGCCCCCCCTTGGACAGATACACCGGGGAGCTGTTTTTT
>few|TRBJ2-6|TRBV7-2|-
CASSVNGRNSGANVLTF
TGTGCCAGCAGCGTAAACGGACGGAACTCTGGGGCCAACGTCCTGACTTTC
>-|TRBJ1-2|TRBV2|-
CASRPGTSNNYGYTF
TGTGCCAGTAGGCCAGGGACAAGCAATAACTATGGCTACACCTTC
>-|TRBJ1-1|TRBV10-3|-
CAISESRGTEAFF
TGTGCCATCAGTGAGTCAAGGGGCACTGAAGCTTTCTTT
>-|TRBJ1-4|TRBV5-1|-
CASSLRQVETNEKLFF
TGCGCCAGCAGCTTGAGGCAGGTGGAGACTAATGAAAAACTGTTTTTT
>-|TRBJ2-1|TRBV18|-
CASSPDRSSYNEQFF
TGTGCCAGCTCACCGGACAGAAGCTCCTACAATGAGCAGTTCTTC
>-|TRBJ2-7|TRBV6-6|-
CASSYGGSTTYEQYF
TGTGCCAGCAGTTATGGCGGGTCTACAACCTACGAGCAGTACTTC
>once|TRBJ2-5|TRBV12-2|-
CASRLAHLLRDYCETQYF
TGTGCAAGTCGCTTAGCTCATCTACTCCGGGACTATTGCGAGACCCAGTACTTC
>few|TRBJ1-5|TRBV6-6|-
CASTPQGNQPQHF
TGTGCCAGCACTCCCCAGGGGAACCAGCCCCAGCATTTT
>once|TRBJ2-2|TRBV9|-
CASSPNTGELFF
TGTGCCAGCAGCCCAAACACCGGGGAGCTGTTTTTT
>-|TRBJ2-1|TRBV19|TRBD2
CASSLFRTSGGSYNEQFF
TGTGCCAGTAGCCTCTTTCGGACTAGCGGGGGCTCTTACAATGAGCAGTTCTTC
>-|TRBJ1-5|TRBV5-6|-
CASSLAGAGGNQPQHF
TGTGCCAGCAGCTTGGCCGGGGCGGGGGGCAATCAGCCCCAGCATTTT
>few|TRBJ2-1|TRBV5-6|-
CASSHGADRKFF
TGTGCCAGCAGCCACGGAGCAGACAGGAAGTTCTTC
>-|TRBJ2-7|TRBV11-2|TRBD2
CASSLRPPAGGTNYEQYF
TGTGCCAGCAGCTTAAGGCCGCCAGCGGGAGGGACTAACTACGAGCAGTACTTC
>-|TRBJ2-7|TRBV9|TRBD2
CASSFGTSGMEEQYF
TGTGCCAGCAGCTTCGGGACTAGCGGGATGGAAGAGCAGTACTTC
>-|TRBJ2-6|TRBV10-1|-
CASSNTIAQSRANVLTF
TGCGCCAGCAGTAATACGATCGCACAAAGTCGGGCCAACGTCCTGACTTTC
>-|TRBJ1-2|TRBV28|TRBD1
CASRDGAGGVGWDGYTF
TGTGCCAGCAGAGACGGGGCAGGGGGCGTCGGTTGGGATGGCTACACCTTC
>-|TRBJ2-2|TRBV5-3|TRBD2
CARSLWREGLNTGELFF
TGTGCCAGAAGCTTGTGGCGGGAGGGCCTCAACACCGGGGAGCTGTTTTTT
>once|TRBJ2-5|TRBV28|-
CASSPQGGGQETQYF
TGTGCCAGCAGTCCCCAGGGAGGGGGACAAGAGACCCAGTACTTC
>few|TRBJ2-1|TRBV9|TRBD2
CASSVGGGGTYNEQFF
TGTGCCAGCAGCGTAGGTGGCGGGGGTACCTACAATGAGCAGTTCTTC
>-|TRBJ2-3|TRBV19|-
CASSIAALGTDTQYF
TGTGCCAGTAGTATAGCGGCCTTAGGGACAGATACGCAGTATTTT
>-|TRBJ2-7|TRBV19|TRBD1
CASSIGTGGEEQYF
TGTGCCAGTAGTATTGGGACAGGGGGCGAGGAGCAGTACTTC
>-|TRBJ2-2|TRBV7-3|-
CASSLTAPSDDRGAVF
TGTGCCAGCAGCTTAACGGCCCCTAGCGATGACCGGGGAGCTGTTTTT
>-|TRBJ2-5|TRBV7-2|-
CASSSGPYQETQYF
TGTGCCAGCAGCTCCGGGCCGTACCAAGAGACCCAGTACTTC
>-|TRBJ2-1|TRBV7-9|TRBD2
CASRQAGEYEQFF
TGTGCCAGTCGTCAGGCGGGAGAATATGAGCAGTTCTTC
>-|TRBJ2-1|TRBV10-2|TRBD2
CATHSIAGGSYNEQFF
TGCGCCACCCACTCCATAGCGGGCGGCTCCTACAATGAGCAGTTCTTC
>-|TRBJ1-5|TRBV5-1|-
CASSLVAGHQPQHF
TGCGCCAGCAGCTTGGTGGCGGGACATCAGCCCCAGCATTTT
>-|TRBJ2-3|TRBV2|-
CASSLVAGDTQYF
TGTGCCAGCAGTCTCGTAGCAGGAGATACGCAGTATTTT
>-|TRBJ1-1|TRBV29-1|-
CSVAFRADSEAFF
TGCAGCGTTGCCTTCAGGGCAGATTCTGAAGCTTTCTTT
>-|TRBJ2-7|TRBV30|TRBD2
CAWSAYGGEQYF
TGTGCCTGGAGCGCATACGGGGGGGAGCAGTACTTC
>-|TRBJ1-1|TRBV7-9|-
CASSLVPTMNTEAFF
TGTGCCAGCAGCTTGGTTCCCACCATGAACACTGAAGCTTTCTTT
>-|TRBJ1-5|TRBV6-6|-
CASSQGLGQPQHF
TGTGCCAGCAGTCAGGGTTTGGGGCAGCCCCAGCATTTT
>-|TRBJ1-6|TRBV4-2|-
CASSQDSGENSPLHF
TGTGCCAGCAGCCAAGATTCAGGGGAAAATTCACCCCTCCACTTT
>-|TRBJ2-7|TRBV7-2|-
CASSHRSGEQYF
TGTGCCAGCAGCCATAGGTCGGGGGAGCAGTACTTC